The present TCR beta chain was sequenced within a study of OX40 agonist ivuxolimab in advanced cancers. Germline V gene lookup returns CDR1 MNHEY and CDR2 SMNVEV (reference sequence). This CDR3 comprises 14 residues. V shed 6 bases, J shed 2 bases, and the junction held 7 bases outside the gene matches. The repertoire was sequenced with immunoSEQ multiplex PCR; TCRdb's copy has only in-frame clones and lacks some. The repertoire holds tens of thousands of clones, with just under 90% as singletons. This clone was detected only once. This chain uses TRBV27 with TRBJ2-7; 7 positions match TRBD2. The receptor's source is an adult with an advanced solid tumor such as melanoma, head and neck, liver or kidney cancer. The sequenced sample was CD4+ or CD8+ T cells sorted from blood, obtained in a trial of the OX40 agonist ivuxolimab. The CDR3, as DNA: TGTGCCAGCAGGGGGCTAGCGGAAACCTACGAGCAGTACTTC. Translating gives CASRGLAETYEQYF.